One sample yielded the 11 T cell receptor beta chains listed below, sequenced in a study of CD8 T cells in Susac syndrome. A quantity of 0.5 to 1 ug RNA underwent reverse transcription using random hexamers. In TCRdb, the immunoSEQ multiplex PCR reads were re-called with MiXCR into one record per CDR3 protein. The sample records about 200,000 distinct CDR3 sequences, 85% to 95% being singletons. Specimen: CD4+ T cells from PBMCs. These TCRs come from a human donor in good health.

This clonotype was detected once. The chain employs TRBV9 and TRBJ2-3; 9 bases fit TRBD2. The trim removed 1 base at V and 6 bases at J, leaving 3 bases unmatched. The germline CDR1 and CDR2 sequences are SGDLS and YYNGEE. The CDR3 is 14 amino acids. This CDR3 is CASSVLSGGDTQYF. Here the CDR3 DNA reads TGTGCCAGCAGCGTACTTAGCGGGGGTGATACGCAGTATTTT.

J is TRBJ1-1 and V is TRBV11-2; D not resolved. This CDR3 region has 14 residues. V lost 1 base and J lost 8, with 14 bases in between. CDR1 and CDR2 (germline): SGHAT, FQNNGV. CDR3 loop: CASSLGSTNREAFF. As DNA, the CDR3 is TGTGCCAGCAGCTTAGGTTCTACGAACAGAGAAGCTTTCTTT.

The J gene is TRBJ2-5, the V gene TRBV6-1; 8 nucleotides line up with TRBD2. The CDR3 has 15 residues. V shed 5 bases, J shed 5 bases, and the junction held 10 bases outside the gene matches. From germline, CDR1 is MNHNS and CDR2 SASEGT. The CDR3 spells CASSWPKAGDETQYF. In nucleotides, the CDR3 is TGTGCCAGCAGTTGGCCGAAAGCGGGGGACGAGACCCAGTACTTC.

This clonotype appeared a single time. The V and J genes are TRBV9 and TRBJ1-2; D uncertain. The germline CDR1 and CDR2 sequences are SGDLS and YYNGEE. Trimming cost V 7 bases and J 2 bases, with 12 bases left between them. The length of the CDR3 is 13 residues. The CDR3 DNA follows: TGTGCCAGCCAACGCGGGGAAAACTATGGCTACACCTTC. Amino acids: CASQRGENYGYTF.

This chain joins TRBV30 and TRBJ2-2, with D hard to call. CDR3 length: 16 residues. The V gene lost 2 bases and the J gene lost 8 bases, with 21 bases spanning the gap. Per the germline V gene, CDR1 is GTSNPN and CDR2 is SVGIG (reference sequence). In nucleotides, the CDR3 is TGTGCCTGGAGTTTGGGCCGCCAACCCAGGTCAGGGGAGCTGTTTTTT. Its protein is CAWSLGRQPRSGELFF. Complete variable domain (other parts from reference TRBV30 and TRBJ2-2): SQTIHQWPATLVQPVGSPLSLECTVEGTSNPNLYWYRQAAGRGLQLLFYSVGIGQISSEVPQNLSASRPQDRQFILSSKKLLLSDSGFYLCAWSLGRQPRSGELFFGEGSRLTVL.

The chain couples TRBV23-1 to TRBJ2-5; 7 nucleotides agree with TRBD1. TRBV23-1 qualifies as an ORF whose function is uncertain. J lost 9 bases, V lost 3 bases, and 10 bases had no gene match. The CDR3 length is 14 residues. The CDR3 reads CASSHLDRVKAQYF. The CDR3 nucleotides read TGCGCCAGCAGTCACTTAGACAGGGTGAAAGCCCAGTACTTC.

This chain uses TRBV11-2 with TRBJ2-3; the match to TRBD2 covers 11 bases. Trimming took 9 bases from V and 4 from J; bases not matched to a gene: 6. CDR3 length: 14 residues. From germline, CDR1 is SGHAT and CDR2 FQNNGV. CDR3 sequence reads: CASATSGIADTQYF. The CDR3 DNA is TGTGCCAGTGCGACTAGCGGGATTGCAGATACGCAGTATTTT.

This clonotype appeared a single time. Compared with germline, one end of the junction differs, possibly owing to a read error. The chain has TRBV7-7 and TRBJ2-2; weak D call: TRBD1 (6 bases). From germline, CDR1 is SSHAT and CDR2 FNYEAQ (reference sequence). The CDR3 length is 13 residues. CDR3 nucleotides: TGTGCTAGCAGCCAAGGACAGTACGGGGAGCTGTTTTTT. It specifies CASSQGQYGELFF. Supplemented by reference TRBV7-7 and TRBJ2-2, the full variable domain reads GAGVSQSPRYKVTKRGQDVTLRCDPISSHATLYWYQQALGQGPEFLTYFNYEAQPDKSGLPSDRFSAERPEGSISTLTIQRTEQRDSAMYRCASSQGQYGELFFGEGSRLTVL.

The V and J genes are TRBV20-1 and TRBJ2-7; D ambiguous. This CDR3 spans 13 amino acids. Germline V lookup: CDR1 DFQATT, CDR2 SNEGSKA (reference sequence). V was cut by 6 bases and J by 3 bases, with 15 bases left in between. DNA for the CDR3: TGCAGTGCCCCACCTTTGCGAGGCTACGAGCAGTACTTC. It codes for CSAPPLRGYEQYF.

The chain recombines TRBV11-2 with TRBJ2-1; D unclear. V lost 0 bases and J 9 bases, leaving 3 bases between the germline ends. The CDR3 extends over 11 amino acids. Germline loops: CDR1 SGHAT, CDR2 FQNNGV. Here the CDR3 reads CASSLEVEQFF. CDR3 DNA sequence: TGTGCCAGCAGCTTAGAGGTTGAGCAGTTCTTC. The whole variable domain, filled in from reference TRBV11-2 and TRBJ2-1, reads EAGVAQSPRYKIIEKRQSVAFWCNPISGHATLYWYQQILGQGPKLLIQFQNNGVVDDSQLPKDRFSAERLKGVDSTLKIQPAKLEDSAVYLCASSLEVEQFFGPGTRLTVL.

This chain links TRBV24-1 with TRBJ1-2, with D tentatively TRBD1 (6 bases). Between the trimmed V and J ends, which lost 3 bases and 0 bases, there was a span of 10 bases. This CDR3 has 15 residues. CDR1 is KGHDR and CDR2 is SFDVKD in the germline V gene. The CDR3 bases are TGTGCCACCAGTGATCCGCAGGGGCCTAACTATGGCTACACCTTC. Translation gives CATSDPQGPNYGYTF.